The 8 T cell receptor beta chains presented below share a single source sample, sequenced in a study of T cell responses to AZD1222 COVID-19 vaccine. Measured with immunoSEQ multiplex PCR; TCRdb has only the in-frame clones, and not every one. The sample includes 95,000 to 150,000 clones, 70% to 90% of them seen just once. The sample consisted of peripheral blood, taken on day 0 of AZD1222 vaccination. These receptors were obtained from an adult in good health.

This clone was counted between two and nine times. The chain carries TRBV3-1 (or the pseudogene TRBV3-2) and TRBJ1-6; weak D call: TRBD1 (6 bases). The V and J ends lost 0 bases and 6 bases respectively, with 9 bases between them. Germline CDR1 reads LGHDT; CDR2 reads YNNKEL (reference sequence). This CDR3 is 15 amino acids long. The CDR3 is CASSQDAGANSPLHF. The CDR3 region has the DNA TGTGCCAGCAGCCAAGATGCGGGGGCTAATTCACCCCTCCACTTT.

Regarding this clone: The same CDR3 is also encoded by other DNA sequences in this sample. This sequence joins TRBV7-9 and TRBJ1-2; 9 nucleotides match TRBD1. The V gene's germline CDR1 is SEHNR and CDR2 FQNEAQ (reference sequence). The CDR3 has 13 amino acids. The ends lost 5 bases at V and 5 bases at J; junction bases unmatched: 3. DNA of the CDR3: TGTGCCAGCAGCCCGGGGACAGGGTATGGCTACACCTTC. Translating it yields CASSPGTGYGYTF.

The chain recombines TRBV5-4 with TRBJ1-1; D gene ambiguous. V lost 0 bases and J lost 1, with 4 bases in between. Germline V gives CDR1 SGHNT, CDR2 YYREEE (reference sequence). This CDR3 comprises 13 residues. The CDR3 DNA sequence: TGTGCCAGCAGCTTGGGGGAGAACACTGAAGCTTTCTTT. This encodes CASSLGENTEAFF.

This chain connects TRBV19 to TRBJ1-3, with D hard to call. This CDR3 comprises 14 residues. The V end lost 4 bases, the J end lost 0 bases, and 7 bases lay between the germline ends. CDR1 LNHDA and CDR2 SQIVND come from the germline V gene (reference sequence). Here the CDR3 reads CASSSRTSGNTIYF. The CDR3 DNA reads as TGTGCCAGTAGTAGCCGGACCTCTGGAAACACCATATATTTT.

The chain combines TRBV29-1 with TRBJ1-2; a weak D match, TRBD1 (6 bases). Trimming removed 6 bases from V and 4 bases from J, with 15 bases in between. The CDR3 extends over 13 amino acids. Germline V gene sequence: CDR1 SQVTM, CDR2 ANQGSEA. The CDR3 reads CSVGIGTIYGYTF. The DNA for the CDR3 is TGCAGCGTCGGAATCGGGACAATCTATGGCTACACCTTC.

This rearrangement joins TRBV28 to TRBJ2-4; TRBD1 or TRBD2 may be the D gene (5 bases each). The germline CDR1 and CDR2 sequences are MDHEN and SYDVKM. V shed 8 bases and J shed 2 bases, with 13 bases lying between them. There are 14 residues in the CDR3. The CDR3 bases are TGTGCCAGCGTCCCGGGGACCTCCAAAAACATTCAGTACTTC. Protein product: CASVPGTSKNIQYF. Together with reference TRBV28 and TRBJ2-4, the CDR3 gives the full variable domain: DVKVTQSSRYLVKRTGEKVFLECVQDMDHENMFWYRQDPGLGLRLIYFSYDVKMKEKGDIPEGYSVSREKKERFSLILESASTNQTSMYLCASVPGTSKNIQYFGAGTRLSVL.

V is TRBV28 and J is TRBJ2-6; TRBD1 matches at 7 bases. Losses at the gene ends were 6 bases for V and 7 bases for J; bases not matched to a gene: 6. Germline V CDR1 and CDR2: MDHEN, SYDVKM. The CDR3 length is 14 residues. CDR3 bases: TGTGCCAGCAGCCAGACAGGGCTAGCCAACGTCCTGACTTTC. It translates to CASSQTGLANVLTF.

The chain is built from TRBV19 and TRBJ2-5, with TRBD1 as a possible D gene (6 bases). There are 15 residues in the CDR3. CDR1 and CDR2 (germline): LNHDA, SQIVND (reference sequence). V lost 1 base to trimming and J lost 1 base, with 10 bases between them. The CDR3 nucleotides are TGTGCCAGTAGTATAGGGGGGCGCATCCAAGAGACCCAGTACTTC. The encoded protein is CASSIGGRIQETQYF.